This TCR beta chain emerged from a study of cytomegalovirus exposure and HLA in healthy donors. The study's findings and limits: Serostatus for CMV was the only available immune exposure information. Sequencing likely caused a cluster of highly shared sequence variants. It was 150 or so TCR beta chains that were listed as cytomegalovirus-associated.

There are 13 residues in the CDR3. The V gene's germline CDR1 is MNHEY and CDR2 SMNVEV (reference sequence). Trimming took off 2 bases at V and 1 base at J, with 5 bases between the two ends. Among the donors, all were healthy bone marrow donors. Remarks on this clone: Its cognate antigen is unknown.

60 Vbeta and 13 Jbeta primers were used in PCR. Only in-frame clones appear in the TCRdb table, and some are missing; sequencing was by immunoSEQ multiplex PCR. The table has about 140,000 clones, about three quarters seen once; the top ten hold 1.5% to 2%. The source material was PBMCs. The chain carries TRBV27 and TRBJ1-2, with a possible D match to TRBD1 (5 bases). The TCR was taken from a woman younger than 45 in good health and CMV-seronegative. The CDR3 nucleotides read TGTGCCAGCAGTTTACAGGGTAACTATGGCTACACCTTC. Translation: CASSLQGNYGYTF.